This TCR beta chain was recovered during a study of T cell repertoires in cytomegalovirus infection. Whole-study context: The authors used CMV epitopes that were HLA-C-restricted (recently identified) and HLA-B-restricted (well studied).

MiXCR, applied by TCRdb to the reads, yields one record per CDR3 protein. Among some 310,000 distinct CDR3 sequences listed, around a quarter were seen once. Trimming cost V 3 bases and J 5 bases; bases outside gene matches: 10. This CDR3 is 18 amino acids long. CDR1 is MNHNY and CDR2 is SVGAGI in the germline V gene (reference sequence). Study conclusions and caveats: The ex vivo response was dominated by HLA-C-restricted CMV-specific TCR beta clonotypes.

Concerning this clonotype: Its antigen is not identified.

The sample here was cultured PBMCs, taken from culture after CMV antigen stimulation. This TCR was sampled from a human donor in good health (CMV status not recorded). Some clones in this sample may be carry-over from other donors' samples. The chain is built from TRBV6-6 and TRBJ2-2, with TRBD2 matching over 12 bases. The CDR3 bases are TGTGCCAGCAGTTATGGACTAGCGGGATCGGTCGGAACCGGGGAGCTGTTTTTT. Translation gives CASSYGLAGSVGTGELFF.